This T cell receptor beta chain was retrieved from a study of blood T cell repertoires in COVID-19. Study information: Samples representing acute and convalescent COVID-19 were sourced from the United States, Italy and Spain. In each case, the material was cDNA or gDNA derived from T cells, B-cell-depleted T cells, or PBMCs.

Methods used by the authors: Researchers report that nucleated cell counts were estimated from reference gene primer amplification. Only in-frame clones appear in the TCRdb table, and some are missing; sequencing was by immunoSEQ multiplex PCR. That table gives V, J and clone size, and the DNA gave D and trimming. The sample has tens of thousands of clones, 75% to 95% seen once. This TCR derives from a man between 40 and 49 years old with acute or convalescent COVID-19. The specimen was peripheral blood.

The CDR3 region has the DNA TGTGCCACCAGTGATTGGAATTACCGGACAGGGACCGATGAGCAGTTCTTC. This gives the protein CATSDWNYRTGTDEQFF. The chain carries TRBV24-1 and TRBJ2-1; 8 bases match TRBD1. The CDR3 loop spans 17 amino acids. The germline V gene has CDR1 KGHDR and CDR2 SFDVKD. After removal of 2 bases from V and 8 bases from J, the junction contained 13 bases not matched to a gene.